Here is one T cell receptor beta chain with its context. The PCR was carried out with 60 Vbeta primers and 13 Jbeta primers. Here immunoSEQ multiplex PCR was the method, and the copy in TCRdb shows in-frame clones only, minus some. The sample has approximately 120,000 clones, about 80% seen once. CDR1 and CDR2 (germline): LNHDA, SQIVND (reference sequence). V dropped 7 bases and J dropped 0 bases, with 9 bases sitting between them. The CDR3 consists of 14 residues. This sample is drawn from a study of cytomegalovirus exposure and HLA in healthy donors. This chain uses TRBV19 with TRBJ2-2, with D perhaps matching TRBD2 (7 bases). The receptor comes from a human donor in good health. Sequencing was performed on PBMCs. The CDR3 DNA reads as TGTGCCAGTAAGGGGGGGCCGAACACCGGGGAGCTGTTTTTT. Its translation is CASKGGPNTGELFF.